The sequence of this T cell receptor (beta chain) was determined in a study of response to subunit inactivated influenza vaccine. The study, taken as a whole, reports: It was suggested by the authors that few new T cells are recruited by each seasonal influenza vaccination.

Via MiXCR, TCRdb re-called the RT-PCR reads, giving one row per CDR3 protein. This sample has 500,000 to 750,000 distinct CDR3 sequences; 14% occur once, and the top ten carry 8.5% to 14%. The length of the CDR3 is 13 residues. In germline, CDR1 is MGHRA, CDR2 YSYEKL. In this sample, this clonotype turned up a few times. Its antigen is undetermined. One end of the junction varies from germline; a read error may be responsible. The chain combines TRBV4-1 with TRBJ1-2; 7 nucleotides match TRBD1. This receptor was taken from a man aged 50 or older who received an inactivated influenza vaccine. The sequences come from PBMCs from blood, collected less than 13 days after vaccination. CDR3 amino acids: CASSQGRTGPIRF. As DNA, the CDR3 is TGCGCCAGCAGCCAAGGAAGGACAGGCCCGATCCGCTTC.